This paragraph covers one T cell receptor beta chain sequence. This clonotype was counted between two and nine times. No cognate antigen has been identified for it. Within one base of it there is no much larger clone, and no base qualities were kept. This entry belongs to a study of tumor-infiltrating lymphocytes in primary liver carcinoma (dated by TCRdb to about 2017). About the study as a whole: Of the five patients (three men and two women, aged 30 to 69 years), four had hepatocellular carcinoma and one had combined HCC and intrahepatic cholangiocarcinoma. Reproducibility between technical replicate repertoires was high, with correlation coefficients above 0.95 and mean shared-clone rates roughly 0.91. The five patients had tumors of stage T1-T3 N0M0, with maximum diameters ranging from about 4 to 11 cm. TCRbeta repertoire sequencing, expression microarrays and whole-exome sequencing were combined in the study across five regions of each liver tumor, with adjacent normal tissue and blood also included. A total of roughly 35 specimens from 5 patients underwent TCRbeta repertoire sequencing, comprising 25 or so tumor regions, 5 adjacent noncancerous liver tissues and 5 peripheral blood samples. Each sample produced about 3.5 to 7.13 million productive TCRbeta reads, and read depth showed no significant difference between tissue types. Study-wide conclusions, independent of this receptor: Because sequencing covered only the TCR beta chain and unpaired alpha chains were not captured, true repertoire diversity is likely underestimated. Compared with blood, tumors had a significantly larger share of the repertoire taken up by the top 250 clones (p = 0.039). Comparison of CD4+ and CD8+ T cell repertoires was precluded by the use of bulk unsorted samples. Only 4 to 6 patients were included in the study, and the authors note that the findings should be validated in a larger study. Repertoire overlap was higher between tumor regions (mean approximately 36%) than tumor-adjacent (approximately 17%) or tumor-blood (about 15%) pairs, consistent with antigen-driven expansion.

Without any cell sorting, total RNA and DNA were co-extracted from about 20-30 mg of bulk tissue using the AllPrep DNA/RNA mini kit. Surgical resection was performed in China between November 2015 and early 2016 on a handful of patients with histopathologically diagnosed primary liver carcinoma. At the time of sampling, the patients were treatment-naive and had chronic HBV infection. Pieces of fresh tumor and adjacent tissue were cut in half, with one half kept in RNAlater at -80 degrees C and the other half sent for histology. Starting from approximately 500 ng total RNA, TCRbeta-specific cDNA was produced by reverse transcription with a constant-region primer and ProtoScript II reverse transcriptase. Three nested multiplex PCR rounds, following a slightly modified ARM-PCR procedure, were used to build the TCRbeta libraries. Each of the first two PCR rounds ran for about 10 cycles using multiplex TRBV1-TRBV30 forward primers together with a Cbeta reverse primer. Sample barcodes and Illumina adapters were attached in a final 25-cycle PCR using Deep VentR polymerase. Before sequencing, amplicons of 200-500 bp were gel-purified using a QIAquick gel extraction kit. An Illumina HiSeq 2500 was used to sequence the TCRbeta amplicons with 250-bp paired-end reads. On the study's bioinformatics: Trimmomatic v0.33 was used to quality-trim the reads, and FLASH v1.2.11 was used to merge paired reads so that full CDR3 sequences could be recovered. MiGEC v1.2.1b assigned V, D and J germline segments to the rearranged TCRbeta sequences. Clonotype statistics, along with Shannon-Wiener diversity indices, were calculated using VDJtools v1.0.0. Except for diversity analysis, only each sample's 250 most abundant clonotypes were used in subsequent analyses to reduce sampling bias. Clones were called with MiXCR by TCRdb after fastp trimmed the public reads at Q25, and only in-frame beta chains were retained. CDR3 protein duplicates are merged, each entry listing the most common genes and DNA. These V and J calls are TCRdb output, not the study's own analysis. Recorded for this sample are approximately 92,000 distinct CDR3 sequences; 55% to 75% of them occurred a single time. 27% of the sample rests with the top ten.

From its cysteine to its phenylalanine, the CDR3 spans 16 amino acids. Just CDR3 DNA is preserved here, 48 bases in frame from base 1. Clipping removes 4 bases from V and 0 bases from J, with 7 as the unmatched junction base count. Reading the germline V gene (reference sequence) gives CDR1 SEHNR and CDR2 FQNEAQ. Recombination joined TRBV7-9 with TRBJ2-3; 7 central nucleotides agree with TRBD2. The origin of this receptor is a man aged 35 to 55 with primary liver carcinoma and hepatitis B virus infection. Specimen: tumor-adjacent normal liver tissue. The sequence in DNA is TGTGCCAGCAGCTCCCCGGGACTAAGAAGCACAGATACGCAGTATTTT. This is translated as CASSSPGLRSTDTQYF.